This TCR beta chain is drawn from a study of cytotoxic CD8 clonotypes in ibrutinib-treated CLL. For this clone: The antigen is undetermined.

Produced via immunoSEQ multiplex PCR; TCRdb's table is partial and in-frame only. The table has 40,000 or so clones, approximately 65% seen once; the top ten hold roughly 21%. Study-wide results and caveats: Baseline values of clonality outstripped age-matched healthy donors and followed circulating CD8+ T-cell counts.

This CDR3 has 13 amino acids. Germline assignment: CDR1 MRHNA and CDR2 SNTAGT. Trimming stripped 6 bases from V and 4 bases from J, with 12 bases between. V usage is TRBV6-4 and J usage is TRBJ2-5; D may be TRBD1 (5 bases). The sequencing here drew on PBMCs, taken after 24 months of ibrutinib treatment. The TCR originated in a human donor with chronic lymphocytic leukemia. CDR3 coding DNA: TGTGCCAGCAGCGCTACAGGTGTAGAGACCCAGTACTTC. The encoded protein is CASSATGVETQYF.